The 31 T cell receptor beta chains below all came from one sample that was sequenced in a study of blood T cell repertoires in COVID-19. TCRdb's table, derived via immunoSEQ multiplex PCR, lists solely in-frame clones and lacks some. The sample includes a few hundred thousand clones, about 89% of them seen just once. The material sequenced was PBMCs or T cells enriched from blood (not recorded which). The receptors shown here come from a man aged 25 to 45 who had recovered from COVID-19.

The V call is TRBV4-1, the J call TRBJ1-2; D perhaps matches TRBD1 (6 bases). Germline CDR1 and CDR2: MGHRA and YSYEKL. Trimming cost V 0 bases and J 3 bases, with 14 bases left between them. The CDR3 contains 16 residues. CDR3 sequence: CASSQDVGTHDYGYTF. As DNA, the CDR3 is TGCGCCAGCAGCCAAGATGTTGGGACACACGACTATGGCTACACCTTC.

CDR3 coding DNA: TGTGCCAGCAGTTTTGGAGGTAATGAAAAACTGTTTTTT. This gives the protein CASSFGGNEKLFF. The chain links TRBV12-3 or TRBV12-4 to TRBJ1-4; D ambiguous. The CDR3 sequence is 13 residues long. The V gene lost 3 bases and the J gene lost 4 bases, with 6 bases spanning the gap.

This chain uses TRBV9 with TRBJ2-1; 8 nucleotides line up with TRBD1. The CDR3 loop spans 16 amino acids. The germline CDR1 and CDR2 sequences are SGDLS and YYNGEE. Trimming cost V 3 bases and J 2 bases; bases outside gene matches: 7. The CDR3 spells CASSAFTGGPYNEQFF. For the CDR3, the DNA is TGTGCCAGCAGCGCCTTCACAGGGGGTCCCTACAATGAGCAGTTCTTC.

This clone came up a few times. The chain combines TRBV7-6 with TRBJ1-2, with D perhaps TRBD1 (5 bases). CDR1 and CDR2 (germline): SGHVS, FNYEAQ. V was clipped by 0 bases and J by 6 bases, with 11 bases between them. The CDR3 spans 14 residues. CDR3 sequence (DNA): TGTGCCAGCAGCTTAGCCCCAGGGTTTGATGGCTACACCTTC. Protein: CASSLAPGFDGYTF.

The chain uses TRBV25-1 and TRBJ1-5, with 7 bases aligning to TRBD1. Germline V CDR1 and CDR2: MGHDK, SYGVNS. Trimming removed 2 bases from V and 6 bases from J; junction bases left unmatched: 1. The CDR3 extends over 13 amino acids. CDR3 sequence (DNA): TGTGCCAGCAGTGAACAGGGGGGTCAGCCCCAGCATTTT. Translated: CASSEQGGQPQHF.

This sequence joins TRBV19 and TRBJ2-7; weak D call: TRBD1 (5 bases). Germline values: CDR1 LNHDA, CDR2 SQIVND (reference sequence). The CDR3 totals 12 residues. The V end was cut by 5 bases, the J end by 3 bases, with 8 bases between. As DNA, the CDR3 is TGTGCCAGTAGTTCCCAGGGCTACGAGCAGTACTTC. As protein: CASSSQGYEQYF.

CDR3 DNA: TGTGCCAGCAGCCAACAACAGGGGCTGGCAGATACGCAGTATTTT. Its protein is CASSQQQGLADTQYF. This sequence joins TRBV9 and TRBJ2-3; TRBD1 matches 7 bases. The V and J ends lost 4 bases and 4 bases, in that order; junction bases with no gene match: 9. Germline V gives CDR1 SGDLS, CDR2 YYNGEE. There are 15 residues in the CDR3.

The chain employs TRBV5-6 and TRBJ2-7, with 7 bases aligning to TRBD1. Looked up from germline, CDR1 is SGHDT and CDR2 is YYEEEE. The junction had 7 bases not matched to a gene; V was cut back by 2 bases and J by 2 bases. The CDR3 contains 15 residues. In nucleotides, the CDR3 is TGTGCCAGCAGCTTCACAGGGGTTCGGCCCTACGAGCAGTACTTC. Translating it yields CASSFTGVRPYEQYF.

This clone appeared once. The rearrangement uses TRBV11-2 and TRBJ1-2; TRBD1 matches 10 bases. V trimming: 5 bases; J trimming: 2 bases; junction bases outside the gene matches: 2. Germline V gene sequence: CDR1 SGHAT, CDR2 FQNNGV. CDR3 length: 14 residues. The CDR3 coding sequence is TGTGCCAGCAGCGGACAGGGGGTAAACTATGGCTACACCTTC. This sequence encodes CASSGQGVNYGYTF.

V and J are TRBV19 and TRBJ1-2; 8 positions agree with TRBD1. Trimming took 1 base from V and 3 from J; bases not matched to a gene: 4. The CDR3 contains 15 residues. Germline CDR1 LNHDA, CDR2 SQIVND (reference sequence). CDR3 sequence: CASSIVPGGDYGYTF. CDR3 bases: TGTGCCAGTAGTATAGTCCCAGGGGGCGACTATGGCTACACCTTC.

J is TRBJ1-1 and V is TRBV5-6; D call uncertain. Germline V gives CDR1 SGHDT, CDR2 YYEEEE. V was clipped by 7 bases and J by 2 bases, with 15 bases between them. This CDR3 region has 14 residues. CDR3 sequence (DNA): TGTGCCAGCCGGGGTTTGGGAGGAAACACTGAAGCTTTCTTT. It encodes CASRGLGGNTEAFF.

This sequence joins TRBV19 and TRBJ2-7; D might be TRBD1 (6 bases). Germline CDR1 and CDR2: LNHDA and SQIVND (reference sequence). The CDR3 runs 13 residues. V lost 5 bases to trimming and J lost 2 bases, with 10 bases between them. Here the CDR3 DNA reads TGTGCCAGTAGTGAAGGACAGCCCTACGAGCAGTACTTC. Protein product: CASSEGQPYEQYF.

The rearrangement links TRBV5-1 to TRBJ1-2, with 10 positions matching TRBD1. Per germline, CDR1 SGHRS and CDR2 YFSETQ. Losses at the gene ends were 4 bases for V and 2 bases for J; bases not matched to a gene: 8. The CDR3 totals 16 residues. In DNA, the CDR3 is TGCGCCAGCAGCCCAAATCCGGGACAGGGGAACTATGGCTACACCTTC. Protein sequence: CASSPNPGQGNYGYTF.

This chain joins TRBV10-1 and TRBJ1-5, with D possibly matching TRBD1 (6 bases). This CDR3 has 11 amino acids. The V end was cut by 9 bases, the J end by 9 bases, with 12 bases between. Germline V gene lookup returns CDR1 WNHNN and CDR2 SYGVQD (reference sequence). CDR3 protein: CARGTQGPQHF. Here the CDR3 DNA reads TGCGCCAGGGGGACACAGGGGCCCCAGCATTTT.

V is TRBV30 and J is TRBJ2-7; 8 bases map to TRBD1. Germline V gene data show CDR1 as GTSNPN and CDR2 as SVGIG (reference sequence). The V segment lost 3 bases and the J segment 5 bases; nucleotides outside the gene matches: 6. The CDR3 has 13 amino acids. As DNA, the CDR3 is TGTGCCTGGAGCGGACAGGGCGGAAACGAGCAGTACTTC. Protein product: CAWSGQGGNEQYF.

This clone has only one observation. The chain recombines TRBV5-1 with TRBJ1-1; no definite D call. The V and J ends lost 1 base and 4 bases respectively, with 5 bases between them. CDR1 and CDR2 (germline): SGHRS, YFSETQ. CDR3 size: 12 residues. The CDR3 region has the DNA TGCGCCAGCAGCTTGATCGGCACTGAAGCTTTCTTT. This sequence encodes CASSLIGTEAFF.

V is TRBV5-6 and J is TRBJ2-3, with 7 bases identical to TRBD2. Germline CDR1 and CDR2: SGHDT and YYEEEE. V trimming: 2 bases; J trimming: 4 bases; junction bases outside the gene matches: 7. CDR3 length equals 15 residues. The CDR3 spells CASSFFAGEADTQYF. The CDR3 nucleotides read TGTGCCAGCAGCTTTTTTGCGGGGGAGGCAGATACGCAGTATTTT.

The chain combines TRBV5-1 with TRBJ1-5; 9 nucleotides align to TRBD1. The length of the CDR3 is 19 residues. V shed 4 bases and J 0 bases; nucleotides not matched to a gene: 14. Per the germline V gene, CDR1 is SGHRS and CDR2 is YFSETQ. CDR3 amino acids: CASSAAPGQGVGSNQPQHF. CDR3 nucleotides: TGCGCCAGCAGCGCAGCACCGGGACAGGGAGTAGGTAGCAATCAGCCCCAGCATTTT.

The rearrangement links TRBV6-5 to TRBJ1-4; 7 bases fit TRBD1. V lost 4 bases to trimming and J lost 10 bases; unmatched junction nucleotides: 12. The CDR3 runs to 15 residues. In germline, CDR1 is MNHEY, CDR2 SVGAGI. CDR3 DNA: TGTGCCAGCAGTTCCGACAACAGGGGAGGTGGAAAACTGTTTTTT. Its protein product is CASSSDNRGGGKLFF.

The chain recombines TRBV18 with TRBJ2-3; possible D gene TRBD1, 6 bases. Trimming took off 4 bases at V and 2 bases at J, with 13 bases between the two ends. CDR3 length: 15 residues. From germline, CDR1 is KGHSH and CDR2 LQKENI. CDR3: CASSQRTVNTDTQYF. The CDR3 nucleotides read TGTGCCAGCTCACAGAGGACAGTAAACACAGATACGCAGTATTTT.

The chain combines TRBV6-1 with TRBJ2-7, with 8 bases fitting TRBD1. The length of the CDR3 is 16 residues. Germline lookup yields CDR1 MNHNS and CDR2 SASEGT. Losses at the gene ends were 0 bases for V and 5 bases for J; bases not matched to a gene: 9. The CDR3 region has the DNA TGTGCCAGCAGTGAAGCGCTCAGGGGGCCTACGGACGAGCAGTACTTC. Translation gives CASSEALRGPTDEQYF.

V is TRBV7-9 and J is TRBJ1-1, with TRBD1 matching 9 bases. This CDR3 is built from 18 residues. The germline gives CDR1 SEHNR, CDR2 FQNEAQ (reference sequence). V lost 8 bases to trimming and J lost 1 base; unmatched junction nucleotides: 17. In DNA, the CDR3 is TGTGCCAGCGCCTCTCTAACCCGCCGGGACAGGGCGAACACTGAAGCTTTCTTT. Translating it yields CASASLTRRDRANTEAFF.

The chain carries TRBV4-1 and TRBJ2-5; D is unclear. V gave up 1 base and J gave up 2 bases, with 8 bases separating them. The CDR3 is made up of 14 amino acids. Looked up from germline, CDR1 is MGHRA and CDR2 is YSYEKL. This chain's CDR3 is CASSQAEKQETQYF. DNA for the CDR3: TGCGCCAGCAGCCAAGCTGAGAAGCAAGAGACCCAGTACTTC.

The chain recombines TRBV9 with TRBJ1-3, with D perhaps TRBD1 (5 bases). Trimming left V 0 bases short and J 8 bases short, with 6 bases between. The CDR3 length is 12 residues. Germline V gene sequence: CDR1 SGDLS, CDR2 YYNGEE. Here the CDR3 reads CASSVVGDTIYF. In DNA, the CDR3 is TGTGCCAGCAGCGTAGTAGGGGACACCATATATTTT.

This clone was picked up one time. The J gene is TRBJ1-1, the V gene TRBV18, with D possibly being TRBD1 (5 bases). V was clipped by 4 bases and J by 1 base, with 10 bases between them. The CDR3 runs 14 residues. The germline CDR1 and CDR2 sequences are KGHSH and LQKENI. CDR3 sequence: CASSREDRNTEAFF. The CDR3 region has the DNA TGTGCCAGCTCACGAGAAGACAGGAACACTGAAGCTTTCTTT.

The chain recombines TRBV6-2 or TRBV6-3 with TRBJ2-2; TRBD1 matches 9 bases. CDR1 is MNHEY and CDR2 is SVGEGT in the germline V gene. The V gene end was trimmed by 0 bases and the J gene end by 4 bases; junction bases not matched to a gene: 9. The CDR3 consists of 18 residues. CDR3 bases: TGTGCCAGCAGTTACTCGATGTCAGGGACAGGGAGCACCGGGGAGCTGTTTTTT. It yields the protein CASSYSMSGTGSTGELFF.

V is TRBV11-1 and J is TRBJ2-3, with a tentative D call TRBD2 (5 bases). The CDR3 extends over 16 amino acids. Germline V gene data show CDR1 as SGHAT and CDR2 as FQDESV (reference sequence). Trimming pared 5 bases from V and 3 bases from J, leaving 18 bases between. For the CDR3, the DNA is TGTGCCAGCAGCCGCAAGGACTTCAGCCTGACAGATACGCAGTATTTT. Protein: CASSRKDFSLTDTQYF.

The rearrangement links TRBV6-5 to TRBJ1-2; TRBD1 is a possible D gene (5 bases). CDR1 and CDR2 from the germline V gene are MNHEY and SVGAGI. Trimming left V 1 base short and J 4 bases short, with 10 bases between. The CDR3 covers 14 residues. CDR3 nucleotides: TGTGCCAGCAGTTACTACGGCAGGGCCTATGGCTACACCTTC. Protein product: CASSYYGRAYGYTF.

In this sample, this clone turned up a few times. The chain recombines TRBV6-5 with TRBJ1-2; D is undetermined. Between the trimmed V and J ends, which lost 4 bases and 0 bases, there was a span of 6 bases. Germline V lookup: CDR1 MNHEY, CDR2 SVGAGI. The CDR3 spans 13 residues. CDR3 in amino acids: CASSLSTNYGYTF. The CDR3 region has the DNA TGTGCCAGCAGTTTAAGCACTAACTATGGCTACACCTTC.

The V gene is TRBV7-2, the J gene TRBJ1-2; 7 positions agree with TRBD1. Germline trimming cut 5 bases from V and 2 bases from J; bases unmatched to any gene: 2. Germline V gene lookup returns CDR1 SGHTA and CDR2 FQGNSA. CDR3 length: 13 residues. CDR3 region: CASSATGNYGYTF. DNA for the CDR3: TGTGCCAGCAGCGCGACAGGGAACTATGGCTACACCTTC.

This clone was found once. The chain uses TRBV12-5 and TRBJ1-2; no reliable D call. CDR3 length equals 13 residues. Trimming took off 5 bases at V and 5 bases at J, with 12 bases between the two ends. Per the germline V gene, CDR1 is LGHNT and CDR2 is FRNRAP. The chain's CDR3 is CASGPGSLYGYTF. Written as DNA, the CDR3 is TGTGCTAGTGGTCCGGGATCCCTATATGGCTACACCTTC.